This T cell receptor (beta chain) was captured by sequencing in a study of blood T cell repertoires in COVID-19 (dated by TCRdb to about 2020). For the study in its entirety: Samples covering the acute and convalescent phases of COVID-19 were provided by collaborators in the United States, Italy and Spain. The repertoires were released in a freely available public database intended as a resource for research on the immune response to SARS-CoV-2. Where available, HLA class I and class II types were taken from metadata supplied by the sample provider and were not determined by assay-based typing. Samples were obtained from the ongoing ImmuneRACE study (first 160 participants) and from 1,000 to 1,500 subjects provided by 6 global collaborators. The material from the prospective study consisted of cDNA or gDNA derived from T cells, B-cell-depleted T cells, or PBMCs. The dataset comprised deeply sampled blood TCRbeta repertoires from subjects exposed to, actively infected with, or recovered from COVID-19. Sample metadata almost always included a de-identified subject ID, COVID-19 status, age in years and sex. Overall study outcomes, separate from this receptor: Clinical and demographic metadata were provided uncurated, with the amount varying by source and participant.

Each collaborating institution followed its own protocols to collect whole blood in K2EDTA tubes. For TCRbeta analysis, collaborators shipped samples in one of three forms: frozen whole blood, isolated PBMCs, or DNA extracted from either of those sample types. TCRbeta CDR3 regions were amplified from genomic DNA using the immunoSEQ Assay, a bias-controlled multiplex PCR. The paper's data handling went like this. Within the assay, amplification of reference gene primers was used to estimate how many nucleated cells each sample contained. Sequence reads were collapsed and filtered to measure the absolute abundance of every unique TCRbeta CDR3 rearrangement. For each sample, productive Simpson clonality was calculated as the square root of Simpson's diversity index over productive rearrangements. Held by TCRdb, this immuneACCESS table contains in-frame sequences only and omits some clones. Under half of the omission traces to an unresolved V gene where checked; the cause of the rest is unknown. For V, J and clone size, that table is used; D and trimming come from the DNA. The table for this sample lists about 440,000 clones; about 89% of them were counted only once. The ten largest clones capture approximately 4.3% of the sample.

A remark on this clone: Its antigen remains undetermined. No much larger clone exists at a distance of one base, and base qualities are not known.

The V end loses 5 bases and the J end loses 5 bases, and a stretch of 17 bases separates them. The germline V gene encodes CDR1 SGHRS and CDR2 YFSETQ. From cysteine to phenylalanine, the CDR3 is 14 amino acids long. Only the CDR3 portion is preserved as DNA: 42 bases, with reading frame beginning at the first base. Sequencing input: peripheral blood. The chain links TRBV5-1 with TRBJ2-7; confidence is insufficient to name the D gene. This sequence originates from a woman aged 30 to 39 with acute or convalescent COVID-19. This receptor carries the CDR3 CASRLSWLTNEQYF. The DNA reads TGCGCCAGCAGGCTGTCTTGGTTAACTAACGAGCAGTACTTC.